The 20 T cell receptor beta chains below come from one sample, sequenced in a study of T cells in Graves' hyperthyroidism and ophthalmopathy. RNA transcripts gave rise to amplified TCR beta CDR3 regions. In the first-round RT-PCR of the TCR CDR3, the HTBI primer set was used. MiXCR, applied by TCRdb to the multiplex PCR reads, yields one record per CDR3 protein. The data contain hundreds of thousands of distinct CDR3 sequences, about 24% of them singletons. The sequenced material came from blood. All receptors come from a woman between 25 and 40 years old with Graves' ophthalmopathy.

This clonotype has a count of ten or more. The rearrangement joins TRBV6-2 or TRBV6-3 to TRBJ2-2, with D unresolved. Germline V gives CDR1 MNHEY, CDR2 SVGEGT. V was shortened by 8 bases and J by 7 bases, with 8 bases between the two germline ends. CDR3 length equals 11 residues. The chain's CDR3 is CASGVGGELFF. DNA for the CDR3: TGTGCCAGCGGGGTAGGCGGGGAGCTGTTTTTT.

This clonotype was counted at least ten times. This rearrangement joins TRBV9 to TRBJ1-1; D is undetermined. The germline gives CDR1 SGDLS, CDR2 YYNGEE. V was pared by 4 bases and J by 6 bases, with 16 bases between. This CDR3 is 14 amino acids long. Here the CDR3 reads CASSLTTTLSEAFF. DNA for the CDR3: TGTGCCAGCAGCCTAACGACGACATTGTCTGAAGCTTTCTTT.

This clonotype was detected many times. The V and J genes are TRBV6-1 and TRBJ1-1; D is possibly TRBD1 (5 bases). This CDR3 has 15 residues. V shed 4 bases and J shed 3 bases, with 15 bases lying between them. The germline gives CDR1 MNHNS, CDR2 SASEGT. In DNA form, the CDR3 reads TGTGCCAGCAGTGGACCGGGTCGGGGGGACACTGAAGCTTTCTTT. Translation: CASSGPGRGDTEAFF.

This chain connects TRBV29-1 to TRBJ1-2, with unresolved D. V was pared by 4 bases and J by 2 bases, with 11 bases between. In germline, CDR1 is SQVTM, CDR2 ANQGSEA. This CDR3 is built from 13 residues. The CDR3 DNA sequence: TGCAGCGTTGTCGGCGGAACAAACTATGGCTACACCTTC. Its translation: CSVVGGTNYGYTF.

In this sample, this clonotype turned up many times. This chain links TRBV6-2 or TRBV6-3 with TRBJ1-5, with 7 bases lining up with TRBD1. Germline values: CDR1 MNHEY, CDR2 SVGEGT. Unmatched junction bases numbered 4, after V lost 7 bases and J lost 4 bases. The CDR3 totals 13 residues. Here the CDR3 reads CASKDRVNQPQHF. CDR3 DNA sequence: TGTGCCAGCAAAGACAGGGTAAATCAGCCCCAGCATTTT.

CDR3 in DNA: TGTGCCAGCAGTGATGGACAGGGGCAATCTGAAGCTTTCTTT. Translating it yields CASSDGQGQSEAFF. This rearrangement joins TRBV2 to TRBJ1-1; 9 bases line up with TRBD1. The V gene end was trimmed by 3 bases and the J gene end by 6 bases; junction bases not matched to a gene: 5. The CDR3 contains 14 residues. The V gene's germline CDR1 is SNHLY and CDR2 FYNNEI.

The rearrangement joins TRBV4-1 to TRBJ1-3; 9 bases match TRBD1. The V segment lost 6 bases and the J segment 4 bases; nucleotides outside the gene matches: 4. Germline V gene lookup returns CDR1 MGHRA and CDR2 YSYEKL. The length of the CDR3 is 14 residues. The CDR3, as DNA: TGCGCCAGCAGTCACGGACAGGGGGGAAACACCATATATTTT. It is translated as CASSHGQGGNTIYF.

In its sample, this clonotype was seen many times. The rearrangement joins TRBV19 to TRBJ1-5; 7 nucleotides line up with TRBD1. Germline CDR1 and CDR2: LNHDA and SQIVND (reference sequence). Trimming at V came to 5 bases and at J to 5 bases, leaving 6 bases not matched to a gene. There are 14 residues in the CDR3. The DNA for the CDR3 is TGTGCCAGTAGTCTCGGGACAGATTATCAGCCCCAGCATTTT. The encoded protein is CASSLGTDYQPQHF.

This clonotype was seen at least ten times. The chain employs TRBV19 and TRBJ2-2, with D perhaps given as TRBD1 or TRBD2 (6 bases each). The V gene lost 0 bases and the J gene lost 6 bases, with 14 bases spanning the gap. The CDR3 spans 16 residues. Per germline, CDR1 LNHDA and CDR2 SQIVND (reference sequence). CDR3 loop: CASSIDLGGGAGELFF. DNA of the CDR3: TGTGCCAGTAGTATAGATTTAGGGGGAGGCGCCGGGGAGCTGTTTTTT.

This clonotype was detected ten times or more. V usage is TRBV6-2 or TRBV6-3 and J usage is TRBJ2-7, with D maybe TRBD1 (6 bases). The germline V gene has CDR1 MNHEY and CDR2 SVGEGT. The CDR3 extends over 12 amino acids. Trimming left V 8 bases short and J 4 bases short, with 12 bases between. CDR3 coding DNA: TGTGCCAGCCGCCAGGGGTTATACGAGCAGTACTTC. Translation gives CASRQGLYEQYF.

In this sample, this clonotype turned up many times. The chain joins TRBV14 to TRBJ1-1; 7 bases line up with TRBD1. The CDR3 extends over 16 amino acids. Germline V gives CDR1 SGHDN, CDR2 FVKESK. With V trimmed by 6 bases and J by 5 bases, 15 bases remained unmatched. The CDR3 bases are TGTGCCAGCAGATCCACTCACAGGGGAACGTGGACTGAAGCTTTCTTT. The encoded protein is CASRSTHRGTWTEAFF.

This clonotype was counted many times. The gene calls are TRBV6-5 and TRBJ1-2, with D possibly being TRBD1 (5 bases). Per the germline V gene, CDR1 is MNHEY and CDR2 is SVGAGI. Trimming cost V 7 bases and J 3 bases, with 12 bases left between them. CDR3 size: 13 residues. The CDR3 bases are TGTGCCAGCAAAAGAGACAGAGACTATGGCTACACCTTC. Translating it yields CASKRDRDYGYTF.

This clonotype was observed a handful of times. No conserved phenylalanine or tryptophan ends this CDR3, so it is likely a read error. The DNA is left out, because the CDR3 cannot be placed on it with certainty; the CDR3 is given as TCRdb lists it. The V and J genes are TRBV6-1 and TRBJ1-5. The CDR3 is 15 amino acids in total, end residues counted. Germline CDR1 is MNHNS and CDR2 is SASEGT. Here the CDR3 reads CASSEGRIGRQPQQL.

This clonotype has just one count. The V gene is TRBV3-1, the J gene TRBJ2-7, with TRBD1 identical over 8 bases. The CDR3 runs to 16 residues. The J segment lost 3 bases and the V segment lost 2 bases, leaving 9 bases of the junction unmatched. From germline, CDR1 is LGHDT and CDR2 YNNKEL (reference sequence). DNA of the CDR3: TGTGCCAGCAGCCAACCTTCCGGGACAGGTGACTACGAGCAGTACTTC. This sequence encodes CASSQPSGTGDYEQYF.

The table lists this clonotype with many counts. The chain carries TRBV29-1 and TRBJ2-2; D unclear. Germline V gives CDR1 SQVTM, CDR2 ANQGSEA. V was cut by 4 bases and J by 0 bases, with 3 bases left in between. The CDR3 covers 12 residues. The CDR3 DNA is TGCAGCGTTGGCACGAACACCGGGGAGCTGTTTTTT. It specifies CSVGTNTGELFF.

The table lists this clonotype with many counts. This rearrangement joins TRBV27 to TRBJ1-5; 10 bases fit TRBD1. The V gene end was trimmed by 3 bases and the J gene end by 3 bases; junction bases not matched to a gene: 14. Germline V gene sequence: CDR1 MNHEY, CDR2 SMNVEV (reference sequence). This CDR3 has 19 residues. CDR3 loop: CASSLRAPGQGFSNQPQHF. CDR3 nucleotide sequence: TGTGCCAGCAGTTTGAGAGCCCCGGGACAGGGGTTTTCCAATCAGCCCCAGCATTTT.

This clonotype was detected many times. This chain joins TRBV19 and TRBJ1-5; TRBD1 matches at 7 bases. In germline, CDR1 is LNHDA, CDR2 SQIVND (reference sequence). The CDR3 length is 14 residues. V trimming: 6 bases; J trimming: 4 bases; junction bases outside the gene matches: 6. CDR3 sequence (DNA): TGTGCCAGTAGCGGACAGGCCACTAATCAGCCCCAGCATTTT. It translates to CASSGQATNQPQHF.

The chain couples TRBV28 to TRBJ1-1; tentative D call: TRBD1 (6 bases). Germline CDR1 reads MDHEN; CDR2 reads SYDVKM. Trimming took off 2 bases at V and 5 bases at J, with 15 bases between the two ends. The CDR3 is 15 amino acids. CDR3 sequence (DNA): TGTGCCAGCAGTTTAGGGAACAGGGAGAGAACTGAAGCTTTCTTT. Protein: CASSLGNRERTEAFF.

V usage is TRBV20-1 and J usage is TRBJ2-7, with TRBD1 identical over 9 bases. Germline V gene lookup returns CDR1 DFQATT and CDR2 SNEGSKA (reference sequence). This CDR3 is built from 15 residues. V was pared by 6 bases and J by 3 bases, with 12 bases of the junction left unmatched. Written as DNA, the CDR3 is TGCAGTGCGGACCGACAGGGGGAAGGAAACTACGAGCAGTACTTC. It codes for CSADRQGEGNYEQYF.

This sequence joins TRBV6-6 and TRBJ2-7; 8 bases match TRBD1. The V gene end was trimmed by 4 bases and the J gene end by 6 bases; junction bases not matched to a gene: 26. This CDR3 has 20 amino acids. Germline V lookup: CDR1 MNHNY, CDR2 SVGAGI (reference sequence). The CDR3 sequence is CASSSGRPGQVRLVLAEQYF. Here the CDR3 DNA reads TGTGCCAGCAGTTCCGGGCGGCCGGGACAGGTCAGACTAGTACTCGCCGAGCAGTACTTC.